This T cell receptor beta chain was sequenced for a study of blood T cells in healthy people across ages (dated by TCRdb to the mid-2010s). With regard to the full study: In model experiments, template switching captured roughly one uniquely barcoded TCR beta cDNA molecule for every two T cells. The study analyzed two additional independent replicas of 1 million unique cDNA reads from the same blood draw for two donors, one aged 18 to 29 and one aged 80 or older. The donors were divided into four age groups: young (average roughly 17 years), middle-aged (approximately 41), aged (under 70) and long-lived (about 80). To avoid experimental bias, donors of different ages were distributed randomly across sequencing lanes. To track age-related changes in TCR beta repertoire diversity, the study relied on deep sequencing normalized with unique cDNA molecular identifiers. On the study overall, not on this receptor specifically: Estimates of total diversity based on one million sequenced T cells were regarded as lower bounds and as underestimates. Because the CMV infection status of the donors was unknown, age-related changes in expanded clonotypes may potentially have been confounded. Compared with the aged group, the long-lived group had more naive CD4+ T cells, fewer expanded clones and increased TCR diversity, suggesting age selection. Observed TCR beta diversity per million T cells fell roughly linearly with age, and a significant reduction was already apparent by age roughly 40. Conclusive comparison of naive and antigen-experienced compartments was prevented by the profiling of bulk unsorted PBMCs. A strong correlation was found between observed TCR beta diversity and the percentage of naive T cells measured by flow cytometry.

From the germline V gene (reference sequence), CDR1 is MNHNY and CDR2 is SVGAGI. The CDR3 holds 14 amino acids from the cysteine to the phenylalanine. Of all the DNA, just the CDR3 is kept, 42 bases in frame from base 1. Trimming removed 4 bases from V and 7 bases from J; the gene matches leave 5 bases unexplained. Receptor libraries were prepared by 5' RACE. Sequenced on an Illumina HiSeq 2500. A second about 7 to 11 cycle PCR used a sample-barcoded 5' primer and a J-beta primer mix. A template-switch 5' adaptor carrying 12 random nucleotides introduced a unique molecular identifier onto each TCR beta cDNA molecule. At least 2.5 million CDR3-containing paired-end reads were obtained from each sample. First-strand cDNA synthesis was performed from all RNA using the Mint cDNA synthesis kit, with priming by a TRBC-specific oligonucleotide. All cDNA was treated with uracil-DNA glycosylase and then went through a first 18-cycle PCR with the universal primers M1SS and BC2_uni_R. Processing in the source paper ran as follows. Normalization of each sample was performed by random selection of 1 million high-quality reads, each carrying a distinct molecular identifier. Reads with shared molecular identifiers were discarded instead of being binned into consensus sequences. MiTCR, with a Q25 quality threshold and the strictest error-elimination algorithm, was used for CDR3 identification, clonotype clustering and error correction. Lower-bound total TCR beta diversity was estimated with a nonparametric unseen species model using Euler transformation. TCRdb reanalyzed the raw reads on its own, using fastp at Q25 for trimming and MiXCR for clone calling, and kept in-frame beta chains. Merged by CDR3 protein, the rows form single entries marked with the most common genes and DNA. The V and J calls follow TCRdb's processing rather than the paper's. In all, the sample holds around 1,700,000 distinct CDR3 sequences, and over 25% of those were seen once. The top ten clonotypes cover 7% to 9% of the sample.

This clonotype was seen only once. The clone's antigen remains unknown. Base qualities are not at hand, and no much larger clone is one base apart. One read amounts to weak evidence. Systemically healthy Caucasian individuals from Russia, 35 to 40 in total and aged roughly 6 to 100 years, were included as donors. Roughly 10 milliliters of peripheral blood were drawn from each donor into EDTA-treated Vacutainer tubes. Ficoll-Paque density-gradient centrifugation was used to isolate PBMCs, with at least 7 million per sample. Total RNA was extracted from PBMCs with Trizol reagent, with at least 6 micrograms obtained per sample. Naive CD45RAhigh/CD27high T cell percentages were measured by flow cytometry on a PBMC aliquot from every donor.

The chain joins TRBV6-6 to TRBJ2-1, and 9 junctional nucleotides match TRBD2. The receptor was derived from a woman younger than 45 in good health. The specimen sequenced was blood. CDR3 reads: CASSSRLAVNEQFF. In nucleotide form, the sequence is TGTGCCAGCAGTTCCCGACTAGCGGTTAATGAGCAGTTCTTC.